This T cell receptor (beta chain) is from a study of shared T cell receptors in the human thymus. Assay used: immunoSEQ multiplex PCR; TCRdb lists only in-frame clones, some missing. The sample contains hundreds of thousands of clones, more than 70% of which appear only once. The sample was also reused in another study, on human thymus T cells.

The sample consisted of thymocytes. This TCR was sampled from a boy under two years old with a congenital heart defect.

The CDR3 sequence: CASSLGGTGDGYEQYF. DNA of the CDR3: TGTGCCAGCAGCTTAGGGGGGACAGGGGATGGCTACGAGCAGTACTTC. The chain uses TRBV7-8 and TRBJ2-7, with 10 positions matching TRBD1. The V and J ends lost 1 base and 3 bases, in that order; junction bases with no gene match: 6. Germline CDR1 reads SGHVS; CDR2 reads FQNEAQ. This CDR3 contains 16 residues.